This record concerns one TCR beta chain sequence. TCRdb's table, derived via immunoSEQ multiplex PCR, lists solely in-frame clones and lacks some. This table has 200,000 or so clones, 85% appearing once. The CDR3 is 17 amino acids. Unmatched junction bases numbered 9, after V lost 2 bases and J lost 0 bases. The germline V gene has CDR1 KGHSH and CDR2 LQKENI. The data derive from a study of blood T cell repertoires in COVID-19. The chain recombines TRBV18 with TRBJ1-2; 7 bases match TRBD1. The receptor's source is a person in their 70s with COVID-19, enrolled during active disease. The sample consisted of peripheral blood. CDR3 residues: CASSPTEGAKTNYGYTF. In nucleotides, the CDR3 is TGTGCCAGCTCACCAACCGAGGGGGCTAAAACTAACTATGGCTACACCTTC.